This TCR beta chain was documented in a study of shared clonotypes between healthy human individuals (dated by TCRdb to 2019 to 2021). At the level of the whole study: A few men and a couple of women, aged 18 to 49 years, made up the cohort. To estimate repertoire size and how much clonotypes are shared between individuals, the study performed deep sequencing of blood TCR repertoires from a few healthy adults. To increase sequencing depth and limit assay-specific biases, TCR repertoire library preparation and sequencing were carried out by different laboratories using diverse techniques. Per donor, leukapheresis produced somewhere between about 0.85 and 8.9 billion PBMCs.

The donors were healthy, HIV-negative adults who had no recently reported acute infections or vaccinations. Every donor was a Caucasian adult living in Nashville, Tennessee, USA. For unsorted samples, 80 million to 100 million PBMCs were counted, and genomic DNA was extracted using the QIAamp DNA Blood Mini kit. Blood was obtained by leukapheresis, after which PBMCs were separated by Ficoll-Histopaque density gradient centrifugation and cryopreserved in liquid nitrogen vapor phase. Using the deep immunoSEQ assay, TCR CDR3 regions were amplified from genomic DNA by multiplex PCR. Extracted genomic DNA from each cell subset was distributed evenly across all wells of several immunoSEQ 96-well plates, and each plate was treated as a replicate. For unsorted PBMC, each replicate PCR was loaded with about 280 ng genomic DNA, equivalent to roughly 31,000 T cell genomes. Ten immunoSEQ deep assay plates were used to sequence unsorted PBMC genomic DNA. Purified libraries were measured with a Qubit 3.0 fluorometer, size-checked on a Bioanalyzer 2100, and measured again with the KAPA Library Quantification kit. Every immunoSEQ 96-well plate was sequenced on a dedicated single-read 150-cycle Illumina NextSeq 550 flow cell. In the authors' own workflow: The immunoSEQ output contained only junctional sequences without quality scores, so filtering could not match that applied to full-length reads. Sequences were annotated with PyIR, a Python wrapper for IgBLAST v1.9, and V/J genes and CDR3 were assigned using IMGT germline references. Any read was removed if the V/J assignment was weak (E-value above 1e-6), the CDR3 was missing, or the read contained stop codons, out-of-frame junctions, or ambiguous translated residues. A V3J clonotype was defined by an identical inferred V gene, J gene, and CDR3 amino acid sequence. To compute the percentage overlap between repertoires, the number of shared unique clonotypes was divided by the size of the smaller repertoire. RTK rarefaction, the Chao1 estimator, and Recon v2.1 estimates of unobserved clonotypes were used to assess repertoire richness. Imported from immuneACCESS, the table was reduced by TCRdb to in-frame sequences with V and J called. These copies leave out some clones; in studies compared against another copy, an unresolved V gene accounts for under half, and the cause of the remainder is not known. Clone size and V and J calls were adopted from that table, with D and trimming inferred from the DNA. The sample table holds some 490,000 clones, of which approximately 84% were seen once. The ten largest clonotypes hold 10% to 15% of the sample.

As concerns this clone: Its antigen target is currently unknown. The sample holds no much larger clone one base away, and base qualities are not on file.

CDR1 SGDLS and CDR2 YYNGEE are derived from the germline V gene. The CDR3 contains 13 residues, cysteine and phenylalanine counted. CDR3 DNA is the only sequence kept; it has 39 bases, read in frame from the first base. V loses 1 base of germline sequence and J loses 5 bases, and the interval between the two ends is 9 bases. What the authors observed across the whole study: The small number of donors limited the genetic and exposure-history diversity represented. Pairwise subsampling indicated that sequencing depth was expected to affect the degree of clonotype sharing among donors. Only blood was sampled, and tissue TCR repertoires likely differ from those in blood.

This TCR was sampled from a woman aged 40 to 50 in good health. Some clones in this sample may be carry-over from other donors' samples. The V gene is TRBV9 and the J gene is TRBJ2-5; a tentative D call is TRBD2 (5 bases match). Sequencing was performed on PBMCs. The nucleotide sequence is given as TGTGCCAGCAGCGTATCCCCGGGGGAGACCCAGTACTTC. It translates as CASSVSPGETQYF.